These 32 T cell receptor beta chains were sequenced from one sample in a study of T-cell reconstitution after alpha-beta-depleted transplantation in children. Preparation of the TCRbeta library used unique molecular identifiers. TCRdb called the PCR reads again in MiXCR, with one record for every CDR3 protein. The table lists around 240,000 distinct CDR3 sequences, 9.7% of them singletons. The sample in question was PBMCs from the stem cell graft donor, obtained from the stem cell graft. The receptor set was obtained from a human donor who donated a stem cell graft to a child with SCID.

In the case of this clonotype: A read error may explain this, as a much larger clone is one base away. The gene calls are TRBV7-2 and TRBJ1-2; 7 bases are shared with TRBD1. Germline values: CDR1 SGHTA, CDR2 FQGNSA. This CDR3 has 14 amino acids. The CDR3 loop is CASSTGTVYYGYPF. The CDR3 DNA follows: TGTGCCAGCAGCACGGGGACAGTTTACTATGGCTACCCCTTC. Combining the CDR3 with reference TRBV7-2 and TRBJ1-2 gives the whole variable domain GAGVSQSPSNKVTEKGKDVELRCDPISGHTALYWYRQSLGQGLEFLIYFQGNSAPDKSGLPSDRFSAERTGGSVSTLTIQRTQQEDSAVYLCASSTGTVYYGYPFGSGTRLTVV.

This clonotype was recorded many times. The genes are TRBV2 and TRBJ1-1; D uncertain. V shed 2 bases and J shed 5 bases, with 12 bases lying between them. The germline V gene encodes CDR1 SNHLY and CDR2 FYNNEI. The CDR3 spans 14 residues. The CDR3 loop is CASSESYGVTEAFF. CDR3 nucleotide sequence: TGTGCCAGCAGTGAAAGTTACGGGGTAACTGAAGCTTTCTTT.

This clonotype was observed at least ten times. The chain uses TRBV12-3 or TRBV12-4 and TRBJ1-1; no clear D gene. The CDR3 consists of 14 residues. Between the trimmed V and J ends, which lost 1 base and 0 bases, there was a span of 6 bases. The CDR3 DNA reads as TGTGCCAGCAGTTTAGGGGGAATGAACACTGAAGCTTTCTTT. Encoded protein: CASSLGGMNTEAFF.

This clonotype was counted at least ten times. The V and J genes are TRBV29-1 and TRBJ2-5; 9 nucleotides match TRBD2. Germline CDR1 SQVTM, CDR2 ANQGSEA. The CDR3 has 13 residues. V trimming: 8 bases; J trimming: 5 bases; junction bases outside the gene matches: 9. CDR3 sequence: CSLGTSNGETQYF. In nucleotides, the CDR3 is TGCAGCCTAGGGACTAGCAATGGGGAGACCCAGTACTTC.

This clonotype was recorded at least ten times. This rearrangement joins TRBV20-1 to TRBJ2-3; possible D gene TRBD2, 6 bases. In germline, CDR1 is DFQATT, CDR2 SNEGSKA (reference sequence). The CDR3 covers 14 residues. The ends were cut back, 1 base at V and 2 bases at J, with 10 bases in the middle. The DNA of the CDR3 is TGCAGTGCTAGAGCTAGCGAGGTCACAGATACGCAGTATTTT. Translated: CSARASEVTDTQYF.

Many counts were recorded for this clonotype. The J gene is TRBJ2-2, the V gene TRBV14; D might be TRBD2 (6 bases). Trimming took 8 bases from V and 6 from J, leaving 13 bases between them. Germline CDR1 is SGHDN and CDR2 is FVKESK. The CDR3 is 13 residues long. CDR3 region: CASSKGGAGELFF. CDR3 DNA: TGTGCCAGCTCAAAAGGAGGGGCCGGGGAGCTGTTTTTT.

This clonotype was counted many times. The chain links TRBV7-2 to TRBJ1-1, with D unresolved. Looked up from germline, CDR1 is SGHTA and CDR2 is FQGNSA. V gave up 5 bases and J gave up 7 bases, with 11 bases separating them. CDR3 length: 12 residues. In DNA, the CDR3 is TGTGCCAGCAGCCGCTTTTGGGGTGAAGCTTTCTTT. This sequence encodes CASSRFWGEAFF.

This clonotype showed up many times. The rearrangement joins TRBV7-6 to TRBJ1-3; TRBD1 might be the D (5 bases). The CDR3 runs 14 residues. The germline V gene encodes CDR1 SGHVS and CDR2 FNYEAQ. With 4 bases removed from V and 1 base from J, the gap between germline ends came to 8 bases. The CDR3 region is CASSSGLSGNTIYF. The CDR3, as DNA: TGTGCCAGCAGCTCAGGGTTATCTGGAAACACCATATATTTT.

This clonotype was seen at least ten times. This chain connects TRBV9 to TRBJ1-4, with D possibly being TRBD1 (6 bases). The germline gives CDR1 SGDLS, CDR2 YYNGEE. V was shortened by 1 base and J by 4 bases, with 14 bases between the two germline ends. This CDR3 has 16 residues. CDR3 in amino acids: CASSVRPGGFNEKLFF. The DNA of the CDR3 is TGTGCCAGCAGCGTAAGGCCCGGGGGCTTTAATGAAAAACTGTTTTTT.

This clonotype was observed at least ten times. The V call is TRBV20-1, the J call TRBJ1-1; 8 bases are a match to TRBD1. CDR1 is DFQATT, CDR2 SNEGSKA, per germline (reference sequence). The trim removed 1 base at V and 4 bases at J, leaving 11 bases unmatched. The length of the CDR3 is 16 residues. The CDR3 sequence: CSARVQDRGRVTEAFF. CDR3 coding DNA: TGCAGTGCTAGAGTTCAAGACAGGGGACGCGTCACTGAAGCTTTCTTT.

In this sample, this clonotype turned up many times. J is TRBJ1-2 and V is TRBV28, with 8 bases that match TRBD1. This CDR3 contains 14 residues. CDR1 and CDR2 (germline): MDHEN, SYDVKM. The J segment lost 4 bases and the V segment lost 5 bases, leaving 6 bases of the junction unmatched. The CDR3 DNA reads TGTGCCAGCAGTCTTCGGGACAGGTCCTATGGCTACACCTTC. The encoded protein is CASSLRDRSYGYTF.

This CDR3 reads CSFFQGETQYF. The CDR3 coding sequence is TGCAGTTTTTTTCAGGGGGAGACCCAGTACTTC. The chain uses TRBV20-1 and TRBJ2-5; a weak D match, TRBD1 (6 bases). Germline values: CDR1 DFQATT, CDR2 SNEGSKA (reference sequence). Between the trimmed V and J ends, which lost 8 bases and 5 bases, there was a span of 12 bases. CDR3 length: 11 residues.

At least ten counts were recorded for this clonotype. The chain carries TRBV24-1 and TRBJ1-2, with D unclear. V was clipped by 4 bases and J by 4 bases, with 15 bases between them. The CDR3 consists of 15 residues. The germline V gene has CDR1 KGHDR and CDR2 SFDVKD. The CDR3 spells CATSELGPAGYGYTF. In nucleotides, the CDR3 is TGTGCCACCAGTGAACTGGGCCCGGCGGGCTATGGCTACACCTTC.

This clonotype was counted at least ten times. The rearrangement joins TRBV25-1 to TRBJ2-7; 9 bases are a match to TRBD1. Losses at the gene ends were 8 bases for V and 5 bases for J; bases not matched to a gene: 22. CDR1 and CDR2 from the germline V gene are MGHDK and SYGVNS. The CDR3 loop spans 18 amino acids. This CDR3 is CASPGHGTGPVKSHEQYF. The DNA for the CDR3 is TGTGCCAGCCCAGGTCACGGGACAGGGCCCGTCAAATCCCACGAGCAGTACTTC.

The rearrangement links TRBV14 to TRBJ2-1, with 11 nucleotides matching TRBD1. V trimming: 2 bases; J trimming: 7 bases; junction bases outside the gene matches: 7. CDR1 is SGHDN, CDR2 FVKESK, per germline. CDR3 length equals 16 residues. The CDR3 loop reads CASSQIPGQGDNEQFF. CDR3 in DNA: TGTGCCAGCAGCCAAATCCCGGGACAGGGGGATAATGAGCAGTTCTTC.

CDR3 DNA: TGTGCCAGCAGCTTGGGCGGGCGGGATGTGGAGACCCAGTACTTC. Encoded protein: CASSLGGRDVETQYF. The chain uses TRBV5-6 and TRBJ2-5, with a weak D call TRBD2 (6 bases). The CDR3 is made up of 15 amino acids. V was clipped by 0 bases and J by 5 bases, with 14 bases between them. Germline V CDR1 and CDR2: SGHDT, YYEEEE.

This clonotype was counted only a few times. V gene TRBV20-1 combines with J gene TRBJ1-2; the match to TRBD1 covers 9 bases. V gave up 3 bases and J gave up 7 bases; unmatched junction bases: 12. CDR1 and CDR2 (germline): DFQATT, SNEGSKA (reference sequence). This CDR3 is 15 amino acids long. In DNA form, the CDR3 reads TGCAGTGCTAGTCCCACCCCGGGGACAGGGAGTGGCTACACCTTC. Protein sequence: CSASPTPGTGSGYTF.

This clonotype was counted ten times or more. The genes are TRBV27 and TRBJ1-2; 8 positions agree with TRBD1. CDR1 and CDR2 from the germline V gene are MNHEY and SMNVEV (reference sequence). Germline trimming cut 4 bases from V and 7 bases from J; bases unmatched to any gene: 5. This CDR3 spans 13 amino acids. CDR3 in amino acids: CASSWTGSTGYTF. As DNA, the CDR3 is TGTGCCAGCAGTTGGACAGGGTCGACTGGCTACACCTTC.

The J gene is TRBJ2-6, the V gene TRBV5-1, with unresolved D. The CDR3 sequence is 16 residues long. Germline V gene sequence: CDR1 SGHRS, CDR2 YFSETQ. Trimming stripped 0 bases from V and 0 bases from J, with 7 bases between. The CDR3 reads CASSLGDASGANVLTF. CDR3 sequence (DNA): TGCGCCAGCAGCTTGGGAGATGCCTCTGGGGCCAACGTCCTGACTTTC.

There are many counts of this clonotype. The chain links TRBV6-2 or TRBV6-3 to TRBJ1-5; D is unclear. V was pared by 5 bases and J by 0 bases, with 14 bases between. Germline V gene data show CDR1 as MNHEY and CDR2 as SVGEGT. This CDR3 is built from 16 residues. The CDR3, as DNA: TGTGCCAGCAGTCCCCCCGCCAGGTTTAGCAATCAGCCCCAGCATTTT. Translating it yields CASSPPARFSNQPQHF.

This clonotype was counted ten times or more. The CDR3 is CASSLLPGGSTGELFF. The DNA for the CDR3 is TGTGCCAGCAGCCTCCTGCCGGGGGGATCCACCGGGGAGCTGTTTTTT. V usage is TRBV7-9 and J usage is TRBJ2-2; 7 nucleotides line up with TRBD2. CDR1 is SEHNR and CDR2 is FQNEAQ in the germline V gene (reference sequence). The CDR3 is 16 amino acids. With 5 bases clipped from V and 4 bases from J, the junction kept 10 bases outside the gene matches.

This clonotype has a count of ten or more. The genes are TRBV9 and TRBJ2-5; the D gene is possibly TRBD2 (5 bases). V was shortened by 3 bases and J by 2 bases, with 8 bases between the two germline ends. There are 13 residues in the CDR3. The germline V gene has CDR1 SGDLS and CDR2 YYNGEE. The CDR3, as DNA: TGTGCCAGCAGCGCTAGCCGACAAGAGACCCAGTACTTC. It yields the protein CASSASRQETQYF.

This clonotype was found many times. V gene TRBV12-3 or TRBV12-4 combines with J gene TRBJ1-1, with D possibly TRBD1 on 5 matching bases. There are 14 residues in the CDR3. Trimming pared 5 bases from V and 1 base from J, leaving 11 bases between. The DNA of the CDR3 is TGTGCCAGCAGTCCCAGGGTTTCGAACACTGAAGCTTTCTTT. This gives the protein CASSPRVSNTEAFF.

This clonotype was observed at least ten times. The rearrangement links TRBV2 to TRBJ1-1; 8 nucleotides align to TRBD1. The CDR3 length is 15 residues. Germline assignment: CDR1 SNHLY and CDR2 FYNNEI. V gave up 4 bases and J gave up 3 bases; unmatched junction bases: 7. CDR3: CASSVQGAGYTEAFF. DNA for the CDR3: TGTGCCAGCAGTGTCCAGGGGGCAGGGTACACTGAAGCTTTCTTT.

The CDR3 loop reads CSARDRAFYGYTF. The CDR3 nucleotides read TGCAGTGCTAGAGATAGGGCCTTCTATGGCTACACCTTC. V and J are TRBV20-1 and TRBJ1-2; D ambiguous. The V gene's germline CDR1 is DFQATT and CDR2 SNEGSKA (reference sequence). Trimming shortened V by 0 bases and J by 4 bases, and 9 bases separated the two germline ends. This CDR3 is 13 amino acids long.

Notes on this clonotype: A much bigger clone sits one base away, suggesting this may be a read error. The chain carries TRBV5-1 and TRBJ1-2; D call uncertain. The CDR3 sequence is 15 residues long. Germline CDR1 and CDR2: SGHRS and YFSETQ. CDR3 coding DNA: TGCGCCAGCAGCCTCACAGTTAGCTTTAACTATGGCTACTCCTTC. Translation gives CASSLTVSFNYGYSF.

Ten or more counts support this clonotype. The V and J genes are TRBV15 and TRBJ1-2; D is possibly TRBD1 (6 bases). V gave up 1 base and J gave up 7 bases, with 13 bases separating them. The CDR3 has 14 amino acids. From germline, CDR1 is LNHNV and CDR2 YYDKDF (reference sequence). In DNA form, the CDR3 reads TGTGCCACCAGCAGAGCAGGGGTCCTCGGTGGCTACACCTTC. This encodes CATSRAGVLGGYTF. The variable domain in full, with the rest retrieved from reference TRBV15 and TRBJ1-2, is DAMVIQNPRYQVTQFGKPVTLSCSQTLNHNVMYWYQQKSSQAPKLLFHYYDKDFNNEADTPDNFQSRRPNTSFCFLDIRSPGLGDTAMYLCATSRAGVLGGYTFGSGTRLTVV.

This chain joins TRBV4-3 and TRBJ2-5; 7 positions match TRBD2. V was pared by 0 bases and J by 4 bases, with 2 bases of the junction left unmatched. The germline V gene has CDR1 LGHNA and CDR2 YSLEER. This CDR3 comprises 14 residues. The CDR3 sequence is CASSQDGGGETQYF. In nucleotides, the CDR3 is TGCGCCAGCAGCCAAGATGGGGGGGGAGAGACCCAGTACTTC.

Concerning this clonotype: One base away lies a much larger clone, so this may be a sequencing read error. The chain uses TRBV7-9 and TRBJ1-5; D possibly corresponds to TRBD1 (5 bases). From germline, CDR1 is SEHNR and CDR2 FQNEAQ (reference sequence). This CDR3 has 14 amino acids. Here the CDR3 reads CASSLGGINQPLHF. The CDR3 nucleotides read TGTGCCAGCAGCTTAGGGGGGATCAATCAGCCCCTGCATTTT. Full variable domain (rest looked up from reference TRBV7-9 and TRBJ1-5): DTGVSQNPRHKITKRGQNVTFRCDPISEHNRLYWYRQTLGQGPEFLTYFQNEAQLEKSRLLSDRFSAERPKGSFSTLEIQRTEQGDSAMYLCASSLGGINQPLHFGDGTRLSIL.

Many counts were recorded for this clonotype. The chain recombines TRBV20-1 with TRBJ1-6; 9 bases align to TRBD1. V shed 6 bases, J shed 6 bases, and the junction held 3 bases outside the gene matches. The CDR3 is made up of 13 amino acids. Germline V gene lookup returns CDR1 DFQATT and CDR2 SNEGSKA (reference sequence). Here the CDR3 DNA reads TGCAGTGCCCTGACAGGGGGTAATTCACCCCTCCACTTT. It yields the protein CSALTGGNSPLHF.

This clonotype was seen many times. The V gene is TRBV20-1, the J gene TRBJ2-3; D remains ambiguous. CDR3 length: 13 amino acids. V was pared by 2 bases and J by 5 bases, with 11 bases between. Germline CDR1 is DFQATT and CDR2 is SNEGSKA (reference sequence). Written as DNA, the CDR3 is TGCAGTGCTAGATCGCACATGCAAGATACGCAGTATTTT. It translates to CSARSHMQDTQYF.

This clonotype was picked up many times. The CDR3 sequence: CASSFRGGVEATNEKLFF. The CDR3 region has the DNA TGTGCCAGCAGTTTTAGAGGGGGCGTCGAAGCAACTAATGAAAAACTGTTTTTT. The chain links TRBV27 to TRBJ1-4; 7 bases align to TRBD1. Looked up from germline, CDR1 is MNHEY and CDR2 is SMNVEV (reference sequence). CDR3 length equals 18 residues. Trimming took 3 bases from V and 0 from J; bases not matched to a gene: 10.